This T cell receptor beta chain was found in a study of T cell responses to AZD1222 COVID-19 vaccine. The table came from immunoSEQ multiplex PCR; TCRdb's copy has only in-frame clones and leaves some out. The data show more than 100,000 clones, approximately 94% seen once. On this clone itself: No antigen is known for it. The sample contains more than one DNA sequence encoding this CDR3.

Researchers grouped second doses given at about 4 or about 12 weeks into one pool. Study results and caveats: Reportedly, close to half of spike-specific TCRs are directed against unmutated variant regions. Mapped onto spike, vaccine-associated CD4 TCRs spanned it and were dominant at 160-218 and 743-854. In a largely white British group with more females than males, clonal diversity was possibly underestimated.

This CDR3 is 13 amino acids long. V was cut by 2 bases and J by 1 base, with 8 bases left in between. Germline assignment: CDR1 GTSNPN and CDR2 SVGIG (reference sequence). This TCR derives from an adult who received the AZD1222 COVID-19 vaccine. The input for sequencing was peripheral blood, taken 28 days after the second AZD1222 dose. The chain employs TRBV30 and TRBJ1-1; the D gene is possibly TRBD1 (5 bases). The CDR3 nucleotides are TGTGCCTGGAGTCCAACAGGGAACACTGAAGCTTTCTTT. It translates to CAWSPTGNTEAFF.